This T cell receptor (beta chain) was recovered during a study of cytomegalovirus exposure and HLA in healthy donors. Profiling relied on immunoSEQ multiplex PCR, and the TCRdb table lists in-frame clones only, not all of them. Of some 140,000 clones in the sample, roughly four fifths are singletons; the top ten hold roughly 29%. This clone was found a few times. Germline V gives CDR1 SGHDT, CDR2 YYEEEE. V was pared by 0 bases and J by 5 bases, with 8 bases of the junction left unmatched. CDR3 length: 16 amino acids. The J gene is TRBJ2-7, the V gene TRBV5-6, with TRBD1 matching over 10 bases. The receptor was derived from a man younger than 45 in good health and CMV-seropositive. The material sequenced was PBMCs. CDR3 loop: CASSLVGQGGFHEQYF. The CDR3, as DNA: TGTGCCAGCAGCTTGGTCGGACAGGGGGGTTTCCACGAGCAGTACTTC.